The 20 T cell receptor beta chains presented below share a single source sample, sequenced in a study of T cells in tumors after PD-1 blockade. TCRdb's table, derived via immunoSEQ multiplex PCR, lists solely in-frame clones and lacks some. The profile shows about 8,500 clones, about 68% of them singletons. Sequenced here: tumor tissue, sampled after anti-PD-1 treatment. The receptor source for this set is a human donor with basal cell carcinoma.

This sequence joins TRBV2 and TRBJ1-6, with a tentative D call TRBD1 (5 bases). Germline CDR1 and CDR2: SNHLY and FYNNEI. The CDR3 is made up of 15 amino acids. V dropped 6 bases and J dropped 2 bases, with 11 bases sitting between them. This CDR3 is CASRREGAYNSPLHF. As DNA, the CDR3 is TGTGCCAGCAGACGGGAAGGGGCCTATAATTCACCCCTCCACTTT.

The V call is TRBV9, the J call TRBJ2-5; possibly TRBD2 for D (7 bases). Germline V lookup: CDR1 SGDLS, CDR2 YYNGEE. The CDR3 is made up of 16 amino acids. Trimming stripped 3 bases from V and 5 bases from J, with 20 bases between. The DNA of the CDR3 is TGTGCCAGCAGCGGTGGGGGGGCGGTGAGGACGGAGACCCAGTACTTC. The encoded protein is CASSGGGAVRTETQYF. Looking up the rest from reference TRBV9 and TRBJ2-5 gives the full variable domain: DSGVTQTPKHLITATGQRVTLRCSPRSGDLSVYWYQQSLDQGLQFLIQYYNGEERAKGNILERFSAQQFPDLHSELNLSSLELGDSALYFCASSGGGAVRTETQYFGPGTRLLVL.

This clone came up a few times. The chain uses TRBV25-1 and TRBJ1-4; unclear D gene. The CDR3 covers 12 residues. CDR1 and CDR2 (germline): MGHDK, SYGVNS. V gave up 3 bases and J gave up 8 bases, with 7 bases separating them. The DNA of the CDR3 is TGTGCCAGCAGTGACCCCGGGGAAAAACTGTTTTTT. Residues: CASSDPGEKLFF.

The chain has TRBV9 and TRBJ2-7, with TRBD1 as a possible D gene (5 bases). This CDR3 spans 15 amino acids. V was clipped by 0 bases and J by 3 bases, with 13 bases between them. Germline V gene lookup returns CDR1 SGDLS and CDR2 YYNGEE. The CDR3 reads CASSVGKGQVYEQYF. In nucleotides, the CDR3 is TGTGCCAGCAGCGTAGGAAAGGGGCAGGTCTACGAGCAGTACTTC.

V gene TRBV3-1 (or the pseudogene TRBV3-2) combines with J gene TRBJ1-6, with D possibly TRBD1 on 6 matching bases. This CDR3 is 20 amino acids long. Germline V CDR1 and CDR2: LGHDT, YNNKEL (reference sequence). The V end lost 3 bases, the J end lost 0 bases, and 21 bases lay between the germline ends. DNA of the CDR3: TGTGCCAGCAGCCATCGCACAGGGAAGACCGGTCGCTCCTATAATTCACCCCTCCACTTT. It specifies CASSHRTGKTGRSYNSPLHF.

The chain joins TRBV5-4 to TRBJ2-3; weak D call: TRBD2 (6 bases). The germline CDR1 and CDR2 sequences are SGHNT and YYREEE (reference sequence). The CDR3 is 14 residues long. V lost 4 bases and J lost 4, with 13 bases in between. In DNA form, the CDR3 reads TGTGCCAGCAGCCCCGCGGGGCGGCCAGATACGCAGTATTTT. Translated: CASSPAGRPDTQYF.

The V and J genes are TRBV6-6 and TRBJ2-7; D is unclear. Germline values: CDR1 MNHNY, CDR2 SVGAGI (reference sequence). CDR3 length equals 12 residues. Deletions cut 10 bases from V and 3 bases from J, with 13 bases between. The CDR3 DNA follows: TGTGCCACCGATAAGGGAAACTACGAGCAGTACTTC. Protein product: CATDKGNYEQYF.

V is TRBV7-8 and J is TRBJ2-7; D might be TRBD1 (5 bases). Deletions cut 11 bases from V and 6 bases from J, with 11 bases between. The CDR3 has 10 residues. The germline gives CDR1 SGHVS, CDR2 FQNEAQ. This chain's CDR3 is CAPMGREQYF. The CDR3 DNA sequence: TGTGCCCCGATGGGGCGCGAGCAGTACTTC.

The chain recombines TRBV19 with TRBJ2-4, with a tentative D call TRBD1 (6 bases). Germline CDR1 is LNHDA and CDR2 is SQIVND (reference sequence). Trimming took off 1 base at V and 0 bases at J, with 7 bases between the two ends. The CDR3 loop spans 15 amino acids. The CDR3 reads CASSIGGRAKNIQYF. As DNA, the CDR3 is TGTGCCAGTAGTATAGGGGGGCGAGCCAAAAACATTCAGTACTTC.

The rearrangement joins TRBV29-1 to TRBJ2-5; D is uncertain. CDR3 size: 14 residues. V lost 2 bases to trimming and J lost 4 bases, with 14 bases between them. Germline CDR1 and CDR2: SQVTM and ANQGSEA. CDR3 sequence reads: CSVEWSRFGETQYF. The CDR3 DNA follows: TGCAGCGTTGAATGGTCTCGGTTCGGAGAGACCCAGTACTTC.

A few counts support this clone. The chain couples TRBV4-1 to TRBJ1-2; TRBD1 is a possible D gene (6 bases). Trimming left V 6 bases short and J 4 bases short, with 12 bases between. CDR1 and CDR2 from the germline V gene are MGHRA and YSYEKL. The length of the CDR3 is 13 residues. The CDR3 region is CASSLQGTYGYTF. The CDR3 DNA is TGCGCCAGCAGTCTACAGGGAACCTATGGCTACACCTTC.

The chain couples TRBV9 to TRBJ2-2, with unresolved D. The CDR3 has 12 amino acids. Trimming took off 2 bases at V and 2 bases at J, with 1 base between the two ends. Per germline, CDR1 SGDLS and CDR2 YYNGEE. The CDR3 here is CASSVNTGELFF. The CDR3 coding sequence is TGTGCCAGCAGCGTTAACACCGGGGAGCTGTTTTTT.

The V and J genes are TRBV9 and TRBJ2-7; 8 positions match TRBD2. This CDR3 comprises 16 residues. Losses at the gene ends were 2 bases for V and 6 bases for J; bases not matched to a gene: 13. In germline, CDR1 is SGDLS, CDR2 YYNGEE. The DNA for the CDR3 is TGTGCCAGCAGCGTGGGTGAGGGTAGCGGGGCGGCCGAGCAGTACTTC. Its translation: CASSVGEGSGAAEQYF.

The rearrangement uses TRBV6-5 and TRBJ1-5, with TRBD1 identical over 9 bases. This CDR3 has 13 residues. V was pared by 6 bases and J by 5 bases, with 2 bases of the junction left unmatched. Germline loops: CDR1 MNHEY, CDR2 SVGAGI. The CDR3 DNA sequence: TGTGCCAGCAGGGGACAGGGTGATCAGCCCCAGCATTTT. The encoded protein is CASRGQGDQPQHF.

This rearrangement joins TRBV7-3 to TRBJ1-6, with 8 positions matching TRBD1. Trimming took 5 bases from V and 10 from J; bases not matched to a gene: 7. CDR1 is SGHTA and CDR2 is FQGTGA in the germline V gene. The CDR3 totals 14 residues. CDR3 in amino acids: CASSPTGVLSPLHF. The CDR3 region has the DNA TGTGCCAGCAGCCCGACAGGGGTTCTCTCACCCCTCCACTTT.

Only one count was recorded for this clone. This chain uses TRBV7-9 with TRBJ2-5; D is tentatively TRBD1 or TRBD2 (5 bases each). V was clipped by 5 bases and J by 3 bases, with 13 bases between them. Germline V lookup: CDR1 SEHNR, CDR2 FQNEAQ (reference sequence). The CDR3 contains 14 residues. CDR3 residues: CASSLLGAEETQYF. CDR3 nucleotides: TGTGCCAGCAGCCTACTCGGGGCAGAAGAGACCCAGTACTTC.

The CDR3 loop reads CASSRDWGETQYF. The CDR3 nucleotides are TGCGCCAGCAGTAGGGACTGGGGAGAGACCCAGTACTTC. V usage is TRBV10-1 and J usage is TRBJ2-5; maybe TRBD2 (6 bases). The V gene's germline CDR1 is WNHNN and CDR2 SYGVQD (reference sequence). V was pared by 5 bases and J by 4 bases, with 11 bases between. The CDR3 is 13 amino acids.

The rearrangement uses TRBV5-5 and TRBJ2-4; 9 bases agree with TRBD1. V was clipped by 1 base and J by 4 bases; unmatched bases: 9. CDR3 size: 17 residues. Germline assignment: CDR1 SGHKS and CDR2 YYEKEE (reference sequence). The CDR3 coding sequence is TGTGCCAGCAGCTTGCGGGGACAGGGTGCCCTAAAAAACATTCAGTACTTC. This sequence encodes CASSLRGQGALKNIQYF.

The chain uses TRBV5-1 and TRBJ1-2, with 10 bases that match TRBD1. Trimming took 6 bases from V and 3 from J; bases not matched to a gene: 2. CDR1 SGHRS and CDR2 YFSETQ come from the germline V gene. This CDR3 region has 13 residues. The CDR3 DNA follows: TGCGCCAGCACGACAGGGGGCGACTATGGCTACACCTTC. This gives the protein CASTTGGDYGYTF.

This chain links TRBV15 with TRBJ2-4; 8 nucleotides align to TRBD1. Germline trimming cut 5 bases from V and 9 bases from J; bases unmatched to any gene: 9. There are 14 residues in the CDR3. Germline V CDR1 and CDR2: LNHNV, YYDKDF (reference sequence). CDR3 sequence (DNA): TGTGCCACCAGCGGAGGCAGGGGGCTCAGCATTCAGTACTTC. Translating gives CATSGGRGLSIQYF.